Sequencing of this T cell receptor beta chain was carried out in a study of yellow fever vaccine responses in identical twins. TCRdb independently ran MiXCR on the RT-PCR reads; one entry per CDR3 protein. This sample has around 16,000 distinct CDR3 sequences, with about four fifths found just once. Germline V gives CDR1 SGHVS, CDR2 FNYEAQ. The CDR3 has 14 amino acids. With 5 bases removed from V and 9 bases from J, the gap between germline ends came to 17 bases. The clonotype was recovered from a woman younger than 35 who received the yellow fever vaccine. The V gene is TRBV7-6, the J gene TRBJ2-1; D uncertain. The starting material was T cells from blood (PBMCs), unsorted or a sorted subset (not recorded which), obtained before or after yellow fever vaccination (not recorded which). The CDR3 nucleotides read TGTGCCAGCAGCCAACCTGGGTTATTCGTTGAGCAGTTCTTC. Its protein is CASSQPGLFVEQFF.